This T cell receptor beta chain was sequenced during a study of Ad26.COV2.S vaccination and SARS-CoV-2 variants. As regards this clone: Its antigen remains unidentified.

V was shortened by 7 bases and J by 4 bases, with 13 bases between the two germline ends. CDR3 length equals 13 residues. The germline V gene encodes CDR1 SNHLY and CDR2 FYNNEI. Here immunoSEQ multiplex PCR was the method, and the copy in TCRdb shows in-frame clones only, minus some. The sample lists 300,000 to 500,000 clones, approximately 91% occurring once. The treatment was: 15 to 20 received Ad26.COV2.S at low or high dose, single or two shots; a few received placebo; per-sample allocation not given. Sampling was performed 63 days after the first vaccine or placebo injection. Within Boston, the person who donated was an adult of 18-55 years. Study findings and constraints: Vaccinated individuals (as opposed to placebo recipients) had higher spike-specific TCR breadth. Overall T cell responses may have been underestimated by the analyses of TCR breadth and depth. Researchers reported similar non-spike TCR breadth in vaccine and placebo recipients.

The V gene is TRBV2, the J gene TRBJ1-1, with no clear D. This TCR was recovered from a person between 18 and 60 years old who received the Ad26.COV2.S COVID-19 vaccine or a placebo. The sample consisted of peripheral blood, taken in a trial of Ad26.COV2.S vaccine versus placebo. CDR3 in DNA: TGTGCCAGCACCGTGGGAAGGCGCACTGAAGCTTTCTTT. This encodes CASTVGRRTEAFF.